This T cell receptor beta chain comes out of a study of cytomegalovirus exposure and HLA in healthy donors. Germline V gene sequence: CDR1 SGHDT, CDR2 YYEEEE. Trimming stripped 0 bases from V and 0 bases from J, with 16 bases between. The CDR3 consists of 18 residues. A multiplex PCR was run with 60 Vbeta primers and 13 Jbeta primers. Here immunoSEQ multiplex PCR was the method, and the copy in TCRdb shows in-frame clones only, minus some. The sample contains just over 150,000 clones, around four fifths of which appear only once. This chain connects TRBV5-6 to TRBJ2-1; possible D gene TRBD1, 5 bases. The source material was PBMCs. The TCR comes from a female donor in good health and CMV-seronegative. CDR3 in amino acids: CASSLARRVESSYNEQFF. CDR3 sequence (DNA): TGTGCCAGCAGCTTGGCTCGCAGGGTCGAGAGCTCCTACAATGAGCAGTTCTTC.